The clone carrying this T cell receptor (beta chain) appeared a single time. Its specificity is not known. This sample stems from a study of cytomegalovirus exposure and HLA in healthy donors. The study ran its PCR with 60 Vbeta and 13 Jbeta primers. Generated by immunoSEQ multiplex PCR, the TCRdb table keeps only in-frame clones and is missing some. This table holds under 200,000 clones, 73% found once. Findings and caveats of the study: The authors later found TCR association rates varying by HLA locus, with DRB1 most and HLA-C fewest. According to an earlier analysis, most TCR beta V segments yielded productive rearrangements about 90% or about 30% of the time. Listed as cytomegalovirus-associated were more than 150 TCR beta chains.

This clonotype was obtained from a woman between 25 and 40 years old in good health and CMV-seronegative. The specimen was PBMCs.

Here the CDR3 DNA reads TGTGCCAGTAGTATAGGGACAGGGGGGGTGAACACTGAAGCTTTCTTT. It is translated as CASSIGTGGVNTEAFF. The V call is TRBV19, the J call TRBJ1-1, with 10 bases matching TRBD1. The germline V gene has CDR1 LNHDA and CDR2 SQIVND (reference sequence). The CDR3 length is 16 residues. V gave up 1 base and J gave up 0 bases; unmatched junction bases: 2.